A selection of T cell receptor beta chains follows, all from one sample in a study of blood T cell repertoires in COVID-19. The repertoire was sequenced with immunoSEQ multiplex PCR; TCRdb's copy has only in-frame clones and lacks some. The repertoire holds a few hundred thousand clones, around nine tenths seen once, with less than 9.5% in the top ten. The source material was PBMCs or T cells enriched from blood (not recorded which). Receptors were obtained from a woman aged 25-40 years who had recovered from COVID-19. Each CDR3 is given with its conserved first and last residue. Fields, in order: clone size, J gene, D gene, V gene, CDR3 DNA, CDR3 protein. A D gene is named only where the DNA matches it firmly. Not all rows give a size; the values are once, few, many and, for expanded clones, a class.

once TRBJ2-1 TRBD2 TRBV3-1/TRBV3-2 TGTGCCAGCAGCCAAACCCCCGGGTTGCTAGCGGGAGTATCGCCTGAGCAGTTCTTC CASSQTPGLLAGVSPEQFF
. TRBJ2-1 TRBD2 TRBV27 TGTGCCAGCAACGAAGGGACTACTACCCTGAGGAATGAGCAGTTCTTC CASNEGTTTLRNEQFF
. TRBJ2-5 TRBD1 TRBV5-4 TGTGCCAGCAGCAACGACAGGGGAAACAAGATGGAGACCCAGTACTTC CASSNDRGNKMETQYF
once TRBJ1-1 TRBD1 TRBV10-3 TGTGCCATCCGACAGGGGGGGAACCAAGAGAACACTGAAGCTTTCTTT CAIRQGGNQENTEAFF
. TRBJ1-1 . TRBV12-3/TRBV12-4 TGTGCCAGCGGGAGAGGGGGAACTGAAGCTTTCTTT CASGRGGTEAFF
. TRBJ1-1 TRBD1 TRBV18 TGTGCCAGCTCACAACGGACAGGAACGCCTGAAGCTTTCTTT CASSQRTGTPEAFF
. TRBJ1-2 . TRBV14 TGTGCCAGCAGCCAAGATGGTCACAGGCGGGGGGGCTACACCTTC CASSQDGHRRGGYTF
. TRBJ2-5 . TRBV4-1 TGCGCCAGCAGCCAGGCCGAGGTCCGAGAGACCCAGTACTTC CASSQAEVRETQYF
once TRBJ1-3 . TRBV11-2 TGTGCCAGCAGCTTAGTGAGGTCGGGGTATGGAAACACCATATATTTT CASSLVRSGYGNTIYF
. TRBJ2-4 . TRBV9 TGTGCCAGCAGCGTAGGGATGGCGGAGGACATTCAGTACTTC CASSVGMAEDIQYF
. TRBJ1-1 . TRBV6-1 TGTGCCAGCAGTGATGGGGGCAGGCCTGAAGCTTTCTTT CASSDGGRPEAFF
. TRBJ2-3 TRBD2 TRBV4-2 TGTGCCAGCAGCGGGCTAGCGGACGCCACAGATACGCAGTATTTT CASSGLADATDTQYF
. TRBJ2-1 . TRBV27 TGTGCCAGCAGTTCCAAGGGCGGGGACTCACTAACCTACAATGAGCAGTTCTTC CASSSKGGDSLTYNEQFF
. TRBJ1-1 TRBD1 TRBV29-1 TGCAGCGTTGTCGGGACAGTGGGCACTGAAGCTTTCTTT CSVVGTVGTEAFF
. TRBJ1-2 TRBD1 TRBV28 TGTGCCAGCAGTTTATCCGGGACAGGGCACTACTATGGCTACACCTTC CASSLSGTGHYYGYTF
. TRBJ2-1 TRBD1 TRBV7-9 TGTGCCAGCAGCTTTGGGACAGGTTCCTACAATGAGCAGTTCTTC CASSFGTGSYNEQFF
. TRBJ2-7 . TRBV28 TGTGCCAGCACATATGCGAGCAACGAGCAGTACTTC CASTYASNEQYF
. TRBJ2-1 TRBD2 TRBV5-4 TGTGCCAGCAGACCTGGACTAGCGACCTCCTACAATGAGCAGTTCTTC CASRPGLATSYNEQFF
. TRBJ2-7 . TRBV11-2 TGTGCCAGCAGCGAAGGCAGGGGACGCCCCCCATACGAGCAGTACTTC CASSEGRGRPPYEQYF
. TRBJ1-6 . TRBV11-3 TGTGCCAGCAGTCAGGGATTCCAGAATTCACCCCTCCACTTT CASSQGFQNSPLHF
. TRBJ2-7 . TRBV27 TGTGCCACCATCCCAAAACCGGACGGGATATACGAGCAGTACTTC CATIPKPDGIYEQYF
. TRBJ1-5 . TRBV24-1 TGTGCCACCAGTGAAACAGGGCTGGGTCAGCCCCAGCATTTT CATSETGLGQPQHF
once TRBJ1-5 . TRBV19 TGTGCCAGTAGTATCGGAGGCACCCCTGGCAATCAGCCCCAGCATTTT CASSIGGTPGNQPQHF
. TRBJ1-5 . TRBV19 TGTGCCAGTACCACATATGACACCCGCAATCAGCCCCAGCATTTT CASTTYDTRNQPQHF
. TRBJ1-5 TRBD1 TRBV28 TGTGCCAGCAGACCCTTTAAGGGTAGGGGGCCAAGCAATCAGCCCCAGCATTTT CASRPFKGRGPSNQPQHF
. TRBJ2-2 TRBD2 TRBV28 TGTGCCAGCAGTTTTGGACTAGCGGGAGCATCCGGGGAGCTGTTTTTT CASSFGLAGASGELFF
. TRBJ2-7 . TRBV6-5 TGTGCCAGCAGTAACAACAGGGGGGGACACGAGCAGTACTTC CASSNNRGGHEQYF
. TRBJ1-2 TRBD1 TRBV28 TGTGCCAGCAGTTTAGTATCGGGAGGGGGCGATGGCTACACCTTC CASSLVSGGGDGYTF
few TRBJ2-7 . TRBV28 TGTGCCAGCACCCATGGGGGGTTCTCCTACGAGCAGTACTTC CASTHGGFSYEQYF
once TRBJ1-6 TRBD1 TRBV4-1 TGCGCCAGCAGCCAAACCCAACGGGACAGCCCGGGACGTTCACCCCTCCACTTT CASSQTQRDSPGRSPLHF
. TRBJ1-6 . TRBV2 TGTGCCAGCAGGCTACAGGTATCACCCCTCCACTTT CASRLQVSPLHF
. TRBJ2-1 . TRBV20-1 TGCAGTGCTAGTCGAGTGAGTAGCCGCTCCTACAATGAGCAGTTCTTC CSASRVSSRSYNEQFF
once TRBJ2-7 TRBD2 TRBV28 TGTGCCAGCAGTCAAACACTAGCGGTCCCCTACGAGCAGTACTTC CASSQTLAVPYEQYF
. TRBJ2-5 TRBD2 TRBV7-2 TGTGCCAGCAGCCCGGGACTAGGGCTCGAGACCCAGTACTTC CASSPGLGLETQYF
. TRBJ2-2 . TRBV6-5 TGTGCCAGCAGTTACCTTTCCGGGGAGCTGTTTTTT CASSYLSGELFF
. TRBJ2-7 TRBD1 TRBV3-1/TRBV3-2 TGTGCCAGCAGCCGCGGGACAGGGTTCGGGACCTACGAGCAGTACTTC CASSRGTGFGTYEQYF
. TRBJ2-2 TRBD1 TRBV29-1 TGCAGCGCCAGGACAGGGGACACCGGGGAGCTGTTTTTT CSARTGDTGELFF
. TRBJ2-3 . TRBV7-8 TGTGCCAGCAGCTCCACTGGGGGCCGAAGCACAGATACGCAGTATTTT CASSSTGGRSTDTQYF
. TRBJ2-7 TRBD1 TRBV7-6 TGTGCCAGCAGCCTGGGGACAGGGCCGGTGTACGAGCAGTACTTC CASSLGTGPVYEQYF
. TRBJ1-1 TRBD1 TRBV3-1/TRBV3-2 TGTGCCAGCAGCCAAGGACAGGGTGGGACTGAAGCTTTCTTT CASSQGQGGTEAFF
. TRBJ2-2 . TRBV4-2 TGTGCCAGCAGCCTAAGACAGGCCCTGCACGGGGAGCTGTTTTTT CASSLRQALHGELFF
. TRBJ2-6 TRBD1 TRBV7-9 TGTGCCAGCAGCTGGCGGACAGGTGGAAGGGTCCTGACTTTC CASSWRTGGRVLTF
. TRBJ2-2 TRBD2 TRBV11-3 TGTGCCAGCAGCTTAGAGGTTTGGGGAGGGACCGGGGAGCTGTTTTTT CASSLEVWGGTGELFF
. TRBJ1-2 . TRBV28 TGTGCCAGCAGTTCCTCCAGTTATGGCTACACCTTC CASSSSSYGYTF
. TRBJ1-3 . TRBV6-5 TGTGCCAGCAGCCCCATACTTAAGTCTGGAAACACCATATATTTT CASSPILKSGNTIYF
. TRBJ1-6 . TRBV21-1 TGTGCCAGCAGCCCCCAGTGCCATAATTCACCCCTCCACTTT CASSPQCHNSPLHF
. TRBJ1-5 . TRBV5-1 TGCGCCAGCAGCTTGGACTCGATCAATCAGCCCCAGCATTTT CASSLDSINQPQHF
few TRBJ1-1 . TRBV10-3 TGTGCCATCAGTTCGGGGGGGAACACTGAAGCTTTCTTT CAISSGGNTEAFF
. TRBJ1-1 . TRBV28 TGTGCCAGCAGTTTATATAGGGGGTTGAACACTGAAGCTTTCTTT CASSLYRGLNTEAFF
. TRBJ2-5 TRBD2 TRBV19 TGTGCCAGTAACCCTAGCGGGCCTCAAGAGACCCAGTACTTC CASNPSGPQETQYF
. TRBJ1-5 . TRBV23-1 TGCGCCAGCAGTCACGAGGGAGGGAGGTTTAGCAATCAGCCCCAGCATTTT CASSHEGGRFSNQPQHF
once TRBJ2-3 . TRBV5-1 TGCGCCAGCAGCGTTTTTGCGGTCGCCCCAGATACGCAGTATTTT CASSVFAVAPDTQYF
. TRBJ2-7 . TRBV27 TGTGCCAGCAGTTTATCCTTCGGCAGGGTGAGCTCCTACGAGCAGTACTTC CASSLSFGRVSSYEQYF